Included here is one TCR beta chain sequence, with context. The antigen is undetermined. The table came from immunoSEQ multiplex PCR; TCRdb's copy has only in-frame clones and leaves some out. The data hold under 200,000 clones, with approximately 91% observed a single time. This record belongs to a study of T cell responses to AZD1222 COVID-19 vaccine. About the study: Analysis merged second doses at about 4 or about 12 weeks. Study findings and constraints: Among those given AZD1222, only 5 to 7 were seropositive at baseline. After the peak T cell response, and only then, were repertoires sampled. Clonal diversity may have been underestimated in mostly white British donors.

V dropped 3 bases and J dropped 1 base, with 10 bases sitting between them. Germline V gene sequence: CDR1 DFQATT, CDR2 SNEGSKA (reference sequence). The CDR3 has 14 residues. The source is an adult in good health. Sequencing used peripheral blood, obtained on day 0 of AZD1222 vaccination. V and J are TRBV20-1 and TRBJ1-3; D may be TRBD1 (6 bases). The CDR3 region has the DNA TGCAGTGCTAGTAACAGGGTTTCTGGAAACACCATATATTTT. It yields the protein CSASNRVSGNTIYF.